One and the same sample provided the 26 T cell receptor beta chains below, sequenced in a study of cytotoxic CD8 clonotypes in ibrutinib-treated CLL. TCRdb's table, derived via immunoSEQ multiplex PCR, lists solely in-frame clones and lacks some. This table has more than 300,000 clones, roughly 79% appearing once. This specimen consisted of PBMCs, obtained before ibrutinib treatment. The receptor source for this set is a human donor with chronic lymphocytic leukemia.

The V call is TRBV4-1, the J call TRBJ2-7; D tentatively fits TRBD1 or TRBD2 (5 bases each). Germline values: CDR1 MGHRA, CDR2 YSYEKL. The V gene lost 0 bases and the J gene lost 4 bases, with 16 bases spanning the gap. CDR3 size: 16 residues. CDR3 residues: CASSQDSQGDLYEQYF. DNA of the CDR3: TGCGCCAGCAGCCAAGATTCCCAGGGAGATTTGTACGAGCAGTACTTC.

The rearrangement joins TRBV28 to TRBJ1-3; 8 bases align to TRBD1. Germline CDR1 and CDR2: MDHEN and SYDVKM. With V trimmed by 6 bases and J by 7 bases, 5 bases remained unmatched. CDR3 size: 13 residues. CDR3 DNA sequence: TGTGCCAGCAGATCAACAGGGGGGAACACCATATATTTT. Protein sequence: CASRSTGGNTIYF.

The table lists this clone with a few counts. The genes are TRBV28 and TRBJ1-4; D unresolved. Trimming removed 4 bases at V and 0 bases at J, with 12 bases between. The CDR3 consists of 16 residues. Germline CDR1 reads MDHEN; CDR2 reads SYDVKM. CDR3 region: CASSYIRTSTNEKLFF. DNA of the CDR3: TGTGCCAGCAGTTACATCAGGACCTCAACTAATGAAAAACTGTTTTTT.

The chain is built from TRBV13 and TRBJ1-2, with D possibly matching TRBD1 (5 bases). The ends were cut back, 5 bases at V and 4 bases at J, with 14 bases in the middle. This CDR3 has 14 amino acids. CDR1 and CDR2 from the germline V gene are PRHDT and FYEKMQ (reference sequence). The CDR3 DNA reads as TGTGCCAGCAGCACATGGACTGGGGGCTATGGCTACACCTTC. It translates to CASSTWTGGYGYTF.

The chain combines TRBV27 with TRBJ1-5, with TRBD1 matching 7 bases. V was clipped by 5 bases and J by 11 bases; unmatched bases: 12. Germline values: CDR1 MNHEY, CDR2 SMNVEV (reference sequence). The CDR3 has 14 amino acids. CDR3 amino acids: CASSPGTAPRSQHF. Written as DNA, the CDR3 is TGTGCCAGCAGTCCCGGGACAGCTCCTAGGTCCCAGCATTTT.

This clone was seen a single time. This sequence joins TRBV6-6 and TRBJ1-5; D is possibly TRBD1 (5 bases). CDR3 size: 15 residues. Germline CDR1 MNHNY, CDR2 SVGAGI (reference sequence). Trimming stripped 2 bases from V and 2 bases from J, with 10 bases between. CDR3 sequence (DNA): TGTGCCAGCAGTTACGACGGGGCCGGCAATCAGCCCCAGCATTTT. This encodes CASSYDGAGNQPQHF.

A few counts support this clone. The chain is built from TRBV6-5 and TRBJ2-7; possibly TRBD2 for D (5 bases). The V end was cut by 4 bases, the J end by 5 bases, with 6 bases between. The germline V gene has CDR1 MNHEY and CDR2 SVGAGI. The CDR3 has 11 residues. The CDR3 region is CASSFGDEQYF. The CDR3 bases are TGTGCCAGCAGTTTCGGGGACGAGCAGTACTTC.

The gene calls are TRBV27 and TRBJ2-7; a possible D gene is TRBD1 (6 bases). CDR1 MNHEY and CDR2 SMNVEV come from the germline V gene (reference sequence). This CDR3 spans 16 amino acids. Trimming shortened V by 2 bases and J by 5 bases, and 19 bases separated the two germline ends. The CDR3 DNA reads TGTGCCAGCAGTTTAAATCTTGGACAGTGGGCCCACGAGCAGTACTTC. It translates to CASSLNLGQWAHEQYF.

Points on this clone: The sample carries other DNA sequences with the same CDR3. The chain uses TRBV7-6 and TRBJ1-1; no clear D gene. This CDR3 is built from 13 residues. Germline lookup yields CDR1 SGHVS and CDR2 FNYEAQ. Trimming removed 0 bases at V and 1 base at J, with 3 bases between. CDR3 loop: CASSLAGNTEAFF. The CDR3 DNA reads as TGTGCCAGCAGCTTAGCAGGGAACACTGAAGCTTTCTTT.

The chain is built from TRBV29-1 and TRBJ1-2; tentatively, D is TRBD1 (5 bases). CDR1 is SQVTM, CDR2 ANQGSEA, per germline. With 4 bases removed from V and 1 base from J, the gap between germline ends came to 13 bases. The CDR3 is 14 residues long. The CDR3 DNA follows: TGCAGCGTTGTCCTGATTGACAGTAACTATGGCTACACCTTC. Protein product: CSVVLIDSNYGYTF.

The chain has TRBV28 and TRBJ1-4; no clear D. CDR3 length equals 13 residues. The V end was cut by 1 base, the J end by 7 bases, with 7 bases between. CDR1 and CDR2 (germline): MDHEN, SYDVKM. CDR3 nucleotide sequence: TGTGCCAGCAGTTTATCTGGGTTTGAAAAACTGTTTTTT. Translated, it gives CASSLSGFEKLFF.

The V gene is TRBV30, the J gene TRBJ2-7, with a tentative D call TRBD1 (6 bases). V dropped 3 bases and J dropped 6 bases, with 12 bases sitting between them. The germline V gene has CDR1 GTSNPN and CDR2 SVGIG (reference sequence). The CDR3 totals 12 residues. The CDR3 region is CAWSLGRGEQYF. CDR3 DNA sequence: TGTGCCTGGAGCTTAGGCAGGGGCGAGCAGTACTTC.

The chain links TRBV30 to TRBJ1-2, with D tentatively TRBD1 (6 bases). Germline V gene data show CDR1 as GTSNPN and CDR2 as SVGIG (reference sequence). The CDR3 sequence is 12 residues long. Trimming removed 1 base from V and 8 bases from J, with 11 bases in between. The DNA for the CDR3 is TGTGCCTGGAGTGCCGGACAGTCCGGCTACACCTTC. Translation: CAWSAGQSGYTF.

This clone showed up just once. The chain joins TRBV2 to TRBJ1-5; TRBD1 agrees at 10 bases. V was pared by 7 bases and J by 7 bases, with 13 bases of the junction left unmatched. CDR3 length: 16 residues. Germline V CDR1 and CDR2: SNHLY, FYNNEI. This chain's CDR3 is CASTQGTGAGAQPQHF. CDR3 in DNA: TGTGCCAGCACCCAGGGGACAGGGGCAGGTGCACAGCCCCAGCATTTT.

This clone was seen once. The V and J genes are TRBV6-4 and TRBJ1-1; tentative D call: TRBD1 (5 bases). This CDR3 is built from 13 residues. Between the trimmed V and J ends, which lost 6 bases and 3 bases, there was a span of 11 bases. Germline V CDR1 and CDR2: MRHNA, SNTAGT. The CDR3 DNA follows: TGTGCCAGCAGATCAGGGTACGACACTGAAGCTTTCTTT. Its translation is CASRSGYDTEAFF.

The chain employs TRBV10-1 and TRBJ2-3; unclear D gene. The V gene lost 3 bases and the J gene lost 8 bases, with 12 bases spanning the gap. The CDR3 is 13 amino acids. Germline V gene data show CDR1 as WNHNN and CDR2 as SYGVQD (reference sequence). Written as DNA, the CDR3 is TGCGCCAGCAGTGAAGGGCAAGTGAGTACGCAGTATTTT. This gives the protein CASSEGQVSTQYF.

The chain uses TRBV27 and TRBJ2-7, with TRBD1 identical over 11 bases. CDR1 is MNHEY, CDR2 SMNVEV, per germline (reference sequence). V shed 1 base and J 1 base; nucleotides not matched to a gene: 6. This CDR3 has 17 residues. This CDR3 is CASSLYGQGAGSYEQYF. DNA of the CDR3: TGTGCCAGCAGTTTATACGGACAGGGGGCGGGTTCCTACGAGCAGTACTTC.

The rearrangement links TRBV5-4 to TRBJ2-3; D may be TRBD1 (5 bases). The CDR3 runs 16 residues. V gave up 5 bases and J gave up 2 bases, with 18 bases separating them. Per germline, CDR1 SGHNT and CDR2 YYREEE (reference sequence). In DNA, the CDR3 is TGTGCCAGCAGTAACCAAAAGACAGATTACACAGATACGCAGTATTTT. Protein product: CASSNQKTDYTDTQYF.

The CDR3 DNA reads TGTGCCTGGAGACGGATAGAAACCGGGAGTAACTATGGCTACACCTTC. It translates to CAWRRIETGSNYGYTF. The chain employs TRBV30 and TRBJ1-2, with D uncertain. The CDR3 has 16 amino acids. Germline CDR1 and CDR2: GTSNPN and SVGIG (reference sequence). Trimming cost V 3 bases and J 1 base, with 18 bases left between them.

The chain couples TRBV5-1 to TRBJ2-1; no clear D gene. Germline V gives CDR1 SGHRS, CDR2 YFSETQ. V lost 2 bases and J lost 6, with 9 bases in between. The CDR3 covers 13 residues. Here the CDR3 DNA reads TGCGCCAGCAGCTTCCGAGTTGGCAATGAGCAGTTCTTC. Its protein is CASSFRVGNEQFF.

Only a few counts were recorded for this clone. The chain couples TRBV19 to TRBJ2-5; TRBD1 matches 7 bases. The CDR3 loop spans 15 amino acids. CDR1 is LNHDA, CDR2 SQIVND, per germline (reference sequence). With 4 bases clipped from V and 5 bases from J, the junction kept 10 bases outside the gene matches. CDR3 DNA: TGTGCCAGTAGTACCGGGACAGCCAGTCGGGAGACCCAGTACTTC. Translation: CASSTGTASRETQYF.

The chain has TRBV9 and TRBJ2-2; TRBD2 aligns across 10 bases. CDR1 and CDR2 (germline): SGDLS, YYNGEE. V shed 4 bases and J 5 bases; nucleotides not matched to a gene: 5. This CDR3 contains 15 residues. In DNA form, the CDR3 reads TGTGCCAGCAGCCTACTAGCGGGACCAACCGGGGAGCTGTTTTTT. Protein product: CASSLLAGPTGELFF.

V and J are TRBV29-1 and TRBJ2-7, with TRBD2 matching over 14 bases. CDR1 SQVTM and CDR2 ANQGSEA come from the germline V gene. This CDR3 has 15 amino acids. In nucleotides, the CDR3 is TGCAGTGGGGCTGGGACTAGCGGGAGATTCCACGAGCAGTACTTC. It codes for CSGAGTSGRFHEQYF.

The genes are TRBV9 and TRBJ2-1, with D possibly being TRBD1 (6 bases). Trimming left V 5 bases short and J 3 bases short, with 15 bases between. The CDR3 has 15 residues. From germline, CDR1 is SGDLS and CDR2 YYNGEE. The CDR3 DNA sequence: TGTGCCAGCAGGTTTGGGGGCTCCGGCTACAATGAGCAGTTCTTC. Protein: CASRFGGSGYNEQFF.

CDR3 in DNA: TGTGCCAGCAGCGTCGGACAGGGGGCGGGAGTGACCCAGTACTTC. This gives the protein CASSVGQGAGVTQYF. This chain links TRBV11-2 with TRBJ2-5, with 11 bases fitting TRBD1. After removal of 5 bases from V and 7 bases from J, the junction contained 9 bases not matched to a gene. Germline CDR1 and CDR2: SGHAT and FQNNGV. The CDR3 totals 15 residues.

The V and J genes are TRBV9 and TRBJ2-7, with a tentative D call TRBD1 (5 bases). The CDR3 is 15 residues long. Trimming stripped 2 bases from V and 4 bases from J, with 16 bases between. Per the germline V gene, CDR1 is SGDLS and CDR2 is YYNGEE. The CDR3 spells CASSVGASFEYEQYF. CDR3 coding DNA: TGTGCCAGCAGCGTTGGGGCCAGCTTTGAGTACGAGCAGTACTTC.